This TCR beta chain stems from a study of shared clonotypes between healthy human individuals. This CDR3 is built from 13 residues. V was shortened by 6 bases and J by 0 bases, with 8 bases between the two germline ends. Germline loops: CDR1 MNHGY, CDR2 SVAAGI. Assay used: immunoSEQ multiplex PCR; TCRdb lists only in-frame clones, some missing. This sample has 1.4 million to 1.5 million clones; roughly 95% occur once, and the top ten carry roughly 1.2%. Input material: naive CD4+ T cells sorted from blood. Subset noted: CD45RA+ positively selected. The chain employs TRBV6-9 and TRBJ1-2; D remains ambiguous. The TCR was taken from a man aged 25-45 years in good health. CDR3 bases: TGTGCCAGCAGGGCTACAGCTAACTATGGCTACACCTTC. It translates to CASRATANYGYTF.